The clone carrying this T cell receptor beta chain was recorded only once. The data originate from a study of technical replicates of blood from a handful of donors. Sequencing was performed with immunoSEQ multiplex PCR; in TCRdb, only in-frame clones are kept and a portion is missing. Of roughly 60,000 clones in the sample, about nine tenths were seen once. This CDR3 is built from 12 residues. Deletions cut 6 bases from V and 0 bases from J, with 3 bases between. CDR1 and CDR2 from the germline V gene are LNHDA and SQIVND (reference sequence). The clonotype originates from a human donor in good health. Some clones in this sample may be carry-over from other donors' samples. The V gene is TRBV19, the J gene TRBJ1-5; D is uncertain. The sequenced sample was PBMCs. CDR3 DNA: TGTGCCAGTAGCCTTAGCAATCAGCCCCAGCATTTT. Encoded protein: CASSLSNQPQHF.